The 21 T cell receptor beta chains in this list originate from one sample, sequenced in a study of radiotherapy plus CTLA-4 blockade in lung cancer. Libraries were prepared by immunoSEQ multiplex PCR; TCRdb keeps only in-frame clonotypes and omits some of them. Here the sample spans roughly 90,000 clones, 78% being singletons. The material sequenced was peripheral blood, taken from a patient treated with radiotherapy plus ipilimumab. Receptor source: a human donor with non-small cell lung cancer who had a partial response to radiotherapy plus ipilimumab. Some clones in this sample may be carry-over from other donors' samples.

The chain combines TRBV6-5 with TRBJ2-7; the match to TRBD1 covers 10 bases. V lost 8 bases, J lost 2 bases, and 6 bases stayed unmatched. CDR1 and CDR2 (germline): MNHEY, SVGAGI. The CDR3 spans 14 residues. This CDR3 reads CASGWDRGPYEQYF. The CDR3 coding sequence is TGTGCCAGCGGATGGGACAGGGGTCCCTACGAGCAGTACTTC.

The chain carries TRBV18 and TRBJ2-1; D not resolved. This CDR3 spans 13 amino acids. Between the trimmed V and J ends, which lost 2 bases and 7 bases, there was a span of 9 bases. The germline CDR1 and CDR2 sequences are KGHSH and LQKENI. The CDR3 here is CASSPSRQNEQFF. In nucleotides, the CDR3 is TGTGCCAGCTCACCATCTCGCCAGAATGAGCAGTTCTTC.

This clone came up once. V gene TRBV6-5 combines with J gene TRBJ1-2; D is unclear. The CDR3 length is 13 residues. The germline CDR1 and CDR2 sequences are MNHEY and SVGAGI. The ends were cut back, 2 bases at V and 7 bases at J, with 11 bases in the middle. As DNA, the CDR3 is TGTGCCAGCAGTTACGGGAGGGTCTCTGGCTACACCTTC. Protein product: CASSYGRVSGYTF.

The rearrangement joins TRBV15 to TRBJ1-2, with D perhaps TRBD1 (5 bases). Germline CDR1 reads LNHNV; CDR2 reads YYDKDF (reference sequence). This CDR3 is built from 16 residues. Trimming shortened V by 0 bases and J by 3 bases, and 14 bases separated the two germline ends. This CDR3 reads CATSRDGVVGDYGYTF. CDR3 sequence (DNA): TGTGCCACCAGCAGAGATGGAGTAGTAGGGGACTATGGCTACACCTTC.

The CDR3 DNA sequence: TGTGCCAGCTCAACCCTCCCCAGGGGTTCGGACACCGGGGAGCTGTTTTTT. Translation: CASSTLPRGSDTGELFF. The chain employs TRBV18 and TRBJ2-2; maybe TRBD1 (6 bases). Germline lookup yields CDR1 KGHSH and CDR2 LQKENI. V lost 5 bases, J lost 3 bases, and 19 bases lay in between. This CDR3 spans 17 amino acids.

This clone is classed as medium-sized. The V gene is TRBV30, the J gene TRBJ2-1; 8 positions agree with TRBD2. V was pared by 6 bases and J by 3 bases, with 10 bases of the junction left unmatched. CDR3 size: 15 residues. Germline V gene data show CDR1 as GTSNPN and CDR2 as SVGIG (reference sequence). CDR3 protein: CACPRQREYYNEQFF. The DNA of the CDR3 is TGTGCCTGCCCCCGGCAGCGGGAGTACTACAATGAGCAGTTCTTC.

This chain joins TRBV29-1 and TRBJ1-2; 9 bases map to TRBD1. The V gene end was trimmed by 7 bases and the J gene end by 2 bases; junction bases not matched to a gene: 5. The CDR3 loop spans 13 amino acids. Germline assignment: CDR1 SQVTM and CDR2 ANQGSEA. The CDR3 spells CSGRQGDNYGYTF. The CDR3 nucleotides read TGCAGCGGGAGACAGGGGGACAACTATGGCTACACCTTC.

The rearrangement uses TRBV19 and TRBJ1-2, with TRBD1 matching 7 bases. The CDR3 has 13 residues. The trim removed 6 bases at V and 6 bases at J, leaving 7 bases unmatched. The germline V gene has CDR1 LNHDA and CDR2 SQIVND (reference sequence). The CDR3 region has the DNA TGTGCCAGTAGAAGACAGGGTTTAGATGGCTACACCTTC. This translates into CASRRQGLDGYTF.

The chain uses TRBV5-4 and TRBJ2-5; 7 bases align to TRBD1. V dropped 3 bases and J dropped 4; count of bases not matched to a gene: 6. CDR1 is SGHNT, CDR2 YYREEE, per germline (reference sequence). The length of the CDR3 is 14 residues. The CDR3: CASSSKQGRETQYF. DNA for the CDR3: TGTGCCAGCAGCTCAAAACAGGGGAGAGAGACCCAGTACTTC.

V is TRBV7-9 and J is TRBJ1-2, with D maybe TRBD1 (6 bases). V lost 5 bases and J lost 1, with 14 bases in between. The CDR3 spans 15 residues. CDR1 is SEHNR and CDR2 is FQNEAQ in the germline V gene (reference sequence). DNA of the CDR3: TGTGCCAGCAGCATTCTCCGACAGGATAACTATGGCTACACCTTC. Its translation is CASSILRQDNYGYTF.

This chain joins TRBV28 and TRBJ2-7, with 9 nucleotides matching TRBD1. CDR3 length: 13 amino acids. Germline V gene data show CDR1 as MDHEN and CDR2 as SYDVKM. The V gene end was trimmed by 9 bases and the J gene end by 3 bases; junction bases not matched to a gene: 6. The CDR3 region has the DNA TGTGCCAGTGGGACAGGGCCCTTCTACGAGCAGTACTTC. Residues: CASGTGPFYEQYF.

The rearrangement joins TRBV7-2 to TRBJ2-5; D gene uncertain. This CDR3 is 11 amino acids long. Germline V gives CDR1 SGHTA, CDR2 FQGNSA. With 5 bases removed from V and 2 bases from J, the gap between germline ends came to 3 bases. CDR3 protein: CASSEQETQYF. Written as DNA, the CDR3 is TGTGCCAGCAGCGAGCAAGAGACCCAGTACTTC.

The genes are TRBV18 and TRBJ2-1, with 8 bases lining up with TRBD1. The germline V gene has CDR1 KGHSH and CDR2 LQKENI. The CDR3 is 16 amino acids. V shed 5 bases and J 7 bases; nucleotides not matched to a gene: 13. The CDR3 reads CASSSAFGQGRNEQFF. CDR3 nucleotide sequence: TGTGCCAGCTCATCCGCGTTCGGACAGGGACGGAATGAGCAGTTCTTC.

V and J are TRBV5-1 and TRBJ2-3; possibly TRBD2 for D (6 bases). V dropped 0 bases and J dropped 1 base, with 6 bases sitting between them. The CDR3 extends over 14 amino acids. Germline CDR1 and CDR2: SGHRS and YFSETQ. CDR3: CASSLGRGTDTQYF. CDR3 in DNA: TGCGCCAGCAGCTTGGGGAGGGGCACAGATACGCAGTATTTT.

This sequence joins TRBV28 and TRBJ2-5, with no clear D. V dropped 3 bases and J dropped 7 bases, with 21 bases sitting between them. CDR1 and CDR2 (germline): MDHEN, SYDVKM. CDR3 length equals 16 residues. CDR3 coding DNA: TGTGCCAGCAGTTTTTGCCCCGAAAAACCTCGGTTGACCCAGTACTTC. Translated: CASSFCPEKPRLTQYF.

The chain joins TRBV7-8 to TRBJ2-1; 8 nucleotides align to TRBD2. The CDR3 has 15 residues. J lost 4 bases, V lost 5 bases, and 7 bases had no gene match. Germline V gene lookup returns CDR1 SGHVS and CDR2 FQNEAQ. The CDR3 coding sequence is TGTGCCAGCAGCCGCGGCAGCGGGAGTTACAATGAGCAGTTCTTC. The encoded protein is CASSRGSGSYNEQFF. The variable domain in full, with the rest retrieved from reference TRBV7-8 and TRBJ2-1, is GAGVSQSPRYKVAKRGQDVALRCDPISGHVSLFWYQQALGQGPEFLTYFQNEAQLDKSGLPSDRFFAERPEGSVSTLKIQRTQQEDSAVYLCASSRGSGSYNEQFFGPGTRLTVL.

The chain has TRBV21-1 and TRBJ2-5; the D call of TRBD1 is as the table states it, not checked on the DNA. TRBV21-1 is listed as a pseudogene. This CDR3 contains 16 residues. CDR3: CASSAGTGPEGETQYF. CDR3 bases: TGTGCCAGCAGCGCGGGGACAGGGCCTGAGGGAGAGACCCAGTACTTC.

This clone appeared once. The J gene is TRBJ2-7, the V gene TRBV2; possibly TRBD2 for D (5 bases). The CDR3 has 13 amino acids. Trimming stripped 7 bases from V and 6 bases from J, with 16 bases between. The germline CDR1 and CDR2 sequences are SNHLY and FYNNEI. CDR3 nucleotides: TGTGCCAGCACCCCCTTACGGGGTTTCGAGCAGTACTTC. Translation gives CASTPLRGFEQYF.

In nucleotides, the CDR3 is TGTGCCAGCAGCGTAGGTAGCCTGTCAACAGATACGCAGTATTTT. Translated: CASSVGSLSTDTQYF. V gene TRBV9 combines with J gene TRBJ2-3, with D unresolved. V was trimmed by 0 bases and J by 3 bases, leaving 11 bases between them. CDR1 is SGDLS, CDR2 YYNGEE, per germline. The CDR3 contains 15 residues.

The chain recombines TRBV15 with TRBJ1-5; D is unclear. The ends were cut back, 0 bases at V and 7 bases at J, with 13 bases in the middle. The V gene's germline CDR1 is LNHNV and CDR2 YYDKDF (reference sequence). CDR3 length equals 15 residues. The CDR3 here is CATSRDLVTQQPQHF. The CDR3 coding sequence is TGTGCCACCAGCAGAGATCTTGTGACACAACAGCCCCAGCATTTT.

J is TRBJ2-3 and V is TRBV7-2; 11 bases map to TRBD2. CDR1 is SGHTA and CDR2 is FQGNSA in the germline V gene. The CDR3 is 14 amino acids. With 5 bases clipped from V and 7 bases from J, the junction kept 5 bases outside the gene matches. The CDR3 reads CASSRLAGKNTQYF. DNA for the CDR3: TGTGCCAGCAGCAGACTAGCGGGAAAGAATACGCAGTATTTT.